This T cell receptor (beta chain) was identified during a study of monozygotic twins with inflammatory bowel disease (dated by TCRdb to the late 2010s). Some background on the complete study: The full study comprised about 28 monozygotic twin pairs: nine German pairs (four IBD-concordant, five IBD-discordant) and 19 IBD-discordant Danish pairs. Each individual had, on average, about 151 000 unique TCRalpha sequences and 181 000 unique TCRbeta sequences available for analysis. Disease-associated traits were sought mainly through comparisons between IBD patients and their genetically identical healthy co-twins within discordant pairs. Broader findings and caveats from the paper: No single strong signal or clonotype linked to IBD turned up in the results, so the idea that one exists was not supported. Compared with healthy twins, IBD patients shared fewer clonotypes with other individuals, and the difference was most pronounced in patients with signs of disease activity. Measured by the inverse Simpson index, TCRbeta repertoire diversity was lower in IBD patients than in their healthy co-twins. Repertoire similarity did not differ between concordant and discordant twins, possibly due to limited statistical power. Differing immunosuppressive treatments among patients may have added background noise and inter-individual variability to the repertoires. The analysis was unable to tell different T cell subtypes apart.

From each donor, an approximately 2.4 ml peripheral blood sample was collected into PAXgene tubes and kept at -80 degrees C. Without T cell sorting, total RNA was isolated from whole blood using the PAXgene blood miRNA kit on an automated QIAcube. Peripheral blood from monozygotic twin pairs who were concordant or discordant for inflammatory bowel disease underwent deep TCRalpha and TCRbeta repertoire profiling using unique molecular barcoding. Smoking habits were recorded for all twin pairs, and individuals were classified as current, former or never smokers. Concerning this clonotype itself: Its antigen is not yet known.

Library preparation employed 5' RACE. Preparation of each TCR library used about 4,000 ng of total RNA. For each sample, cDNA synthesis was carried out in eight separate reactions using SMARTScribe reverse transcriptase. During cDNA synthesis, template switching introduced unique molecular identifiers that contained a 6-nucleotide sample barcode. Amplification of TCRalpha and TCRbeta cDNA involved two nested PCRs of 16 and 9 cycles, and each PCR was followed by bead purification. Before amplification, cDNA was treated with uracil DNA-glycosylase and purified using the QIAquick PCR purification kit. In the second PCR, Illumina TruSeq-compatible adapters and sample-specific barcodes were added. Library quality and concentration were checked on TapeStation and Qubit, and libraries were pooled at about 4.9 ng each. Sequencing of the pooled libraries was done on an Illumina HiSeq2500 single-index Rapid Run using custom sequencing primers and 2 x 100 bp reads. The study's processing was this. UMI-based consensus assembly with MiGEC version 1.2.6 was used to correct PCR and sequencing errors. V(D)J alignment, clonotype assembly and CDR3 extraction were performed with MiXCR version 2.1.1. To normalise gene usage, clonotype sharing and MAIT/NKT TCR abundance, the top 1000, 10 000 and 20 000 clonotypes in each sample were analysed. Diversity was computed as the inverse Simpson index with the vegan R package after downsampling to 27 000 UMIs. Paired Mann-Whitney U tests on discordant twin pairs were used, with Benjamini-Hochberg multiple-testing correction. TCRdb reprocessed the reads, reporting each CDR3 protein sequence once and no DNA. None of the V and J calls come from the authors' own analysis; TCRdb made them. The sample table includes some 210,000 distinct CDR3 sequences. The biggest ten clones account for 1.6% of the sample.

Taken from the germline V gene, the CDR1 and CDR2 loops are SGHRS and YFSETQ. The CDR3 runs 16 residues from the cysteine to the phenylalanine. This entry has no DNA. What was sequenced was blood. Recombination connected TRBV5-1 to TRBJ2-3; TCRdb returns TRBD1, unconfirmable since there is no DNA. This TCR was sampled from a human donor with ulcerative colitis or Crohn's disease, or a healthy co-twin of an affected twin (not recorded which). The CDR3 region reads CASSLGYRGATDTQYF.